This T cell receptor (beta chain) was recorded in a study of metastatic and nonmetastatic thyroid tumors. Overall study: Where malignant and benign thyroid patients were concerned, repertoires were compared across blood and tumor or nodule tissue. Findings and caveats of the study: In blood and tumor, TCR beta diversity was reportedly significantly higher in malignant thyroid tumors than in benign nodules.

Thyroid surgery took place with no prior treatment in any patient. To note about this clone: Its antigen remains unidentified.

Original data processing: The study took CDR3 differences across clinicopathological groups and made a distant-metastasis classifier for papillary thyroid cancer from them. TCRdb redid the clone calls on the PCR reads using MiXCR. The V and J calls shown here were made by TCRdb, not taken from the authors' results. The sample contains 35,000 to 50,000 clones, about 3.2% of which appear only once. V gave up 10 bases and J gave up 0 bases, with 14 bases separating them. This CDR3 comprises 14 residues. This sequence originates from a female donor with papillary thyroid cancer or a benign thyroid nodule (not recorded which). Some clones in this sample may be carry-over from other donors' samples. The chain has TRBV12-3 or TRBV12-4 and TRBJ2-3; D may be TRBD1 or TRBD2 (5 bases each). Sequenced: blood. The CDR3 here is CATSGAGSTDTQYF. For the CDR3, the DNA is TGTGCCACCTCCGGGGCAGGGAGCACAGATACGCAGTATTTT.